This T cell receptor beta chain was recovered during a study of Graves' ophthalmopathy and Graves' hyperthyroidism. Study-level information: Stable hyperthyroidism referred to disease that showed no ophthalmopathy within 18 months of follow-up. General observations from the study: Researchers report that a 13-signature model separated ophthalmopathy from stable hyperthyroidism, posting around 90% sensitivity and approximately 81% specificity. Predictions made by the model for ophthalmopathy progression reached roughly 64% sensitivity and around 72% specificity.

This CDR3 region has 14 residues. Germline trimming cut 6 bases from V and 5 bases from J; bases unmatched to any gene: 7. Amplifying from RNA transcripts, the study obtained TCR beta CDR3 regions. Second-round multiplex PCR came after first-round RT-PCR with HTBI primers. In TCRdb, the multiplex PCR reads were re-called with MiXCR into one record per CDR3 protein. Among more than 1,000,000 distinct CDR3 sequences, about 38% were seen once, and the ten largest hold around 10%. The table lists this clonotype with many counts. The antigen is unknown. Recruitment covered hyperthyroidism patients aged 18 to 65 whose new diagnosis was of under 2 months' duration.

J is TRBJ1-5 and V is TRBV12-3 or TRBV12-4, with 7 bases fitting TRBD1. The TCR originated in an adult man with Graves' hyperthyroidism. What was sequenced was peripheral blood or thyroid tissue (not recorded which). The CDR3 spells CASSPQGIDQPQHF. In DNA form, the CDR3 reads TGTGCCAGCAGCCCACAGGGGATCGATCAGCCCCAGCATTTT.